This TCR beta chain stems from a study of cytomegalovirus exposure and HLA in healthy donors. On the study more broadly: The study placed around 85% of its 398 genotyped donors in the Caucasian-associated ancestry cluster.

The germline gives CDR1 SGHNT, CDR2 YENEEA. With 0 bases removed from V and 6 bases from J, the gap between germline ends came to 15 bases. This CDR3 spans 16 amino acids. On this clone itself: Its antigen is currently unknown.

Study-level findings and limits: The Asian-associated ancestry cluster reportedly had fewer N-insertions than the roughly 670-donor mean in a later analysis. According to a later analysis, most TCR beta chains associated with CMV appeared HLA-restricted.

Primers: 60 Vbeta forward and 13 Jbeta reverse. Under the authors' procedure: The count from a later analysis was 79 million or so unique TCR beta chains, about 9.9 million of them shared. Some clones are missing from TCRdb's copy, which holds only in-frame ones; the method was immunoSEQ multiplex PCR. V and J calls and clone size are copied from that table; D and trimming were computed from the DNA. The table lists hundreds of thousands of clones, 78% of them singletons. The source is a boy younger than 18 in good health and CMV-seronegative. V is TRBV11-3 and J is TRBJ1-5; no definite D call. The sample consisted of PBMCs. The CDR3 DNA sequence: TGTGCCAGCAGCTTAGATTCCGGTATCCCCCCTCAGCCCCAGCATTTT. Its translation is CASSLDSGIPPQPQHF. Variable domain in full (rest from reference TRBV11-3 and TRBJ1-5): EAGVVQSPRYKIIEKKQPVAFWCNPISGHNTLYWYLQNLGQGPELLIRYENEEAVDDSQLPKDRFSAERLKGVDSTLKIQPAELGDSAVYLCASSLDSGIPPQPQHFGDGTRLSIL.